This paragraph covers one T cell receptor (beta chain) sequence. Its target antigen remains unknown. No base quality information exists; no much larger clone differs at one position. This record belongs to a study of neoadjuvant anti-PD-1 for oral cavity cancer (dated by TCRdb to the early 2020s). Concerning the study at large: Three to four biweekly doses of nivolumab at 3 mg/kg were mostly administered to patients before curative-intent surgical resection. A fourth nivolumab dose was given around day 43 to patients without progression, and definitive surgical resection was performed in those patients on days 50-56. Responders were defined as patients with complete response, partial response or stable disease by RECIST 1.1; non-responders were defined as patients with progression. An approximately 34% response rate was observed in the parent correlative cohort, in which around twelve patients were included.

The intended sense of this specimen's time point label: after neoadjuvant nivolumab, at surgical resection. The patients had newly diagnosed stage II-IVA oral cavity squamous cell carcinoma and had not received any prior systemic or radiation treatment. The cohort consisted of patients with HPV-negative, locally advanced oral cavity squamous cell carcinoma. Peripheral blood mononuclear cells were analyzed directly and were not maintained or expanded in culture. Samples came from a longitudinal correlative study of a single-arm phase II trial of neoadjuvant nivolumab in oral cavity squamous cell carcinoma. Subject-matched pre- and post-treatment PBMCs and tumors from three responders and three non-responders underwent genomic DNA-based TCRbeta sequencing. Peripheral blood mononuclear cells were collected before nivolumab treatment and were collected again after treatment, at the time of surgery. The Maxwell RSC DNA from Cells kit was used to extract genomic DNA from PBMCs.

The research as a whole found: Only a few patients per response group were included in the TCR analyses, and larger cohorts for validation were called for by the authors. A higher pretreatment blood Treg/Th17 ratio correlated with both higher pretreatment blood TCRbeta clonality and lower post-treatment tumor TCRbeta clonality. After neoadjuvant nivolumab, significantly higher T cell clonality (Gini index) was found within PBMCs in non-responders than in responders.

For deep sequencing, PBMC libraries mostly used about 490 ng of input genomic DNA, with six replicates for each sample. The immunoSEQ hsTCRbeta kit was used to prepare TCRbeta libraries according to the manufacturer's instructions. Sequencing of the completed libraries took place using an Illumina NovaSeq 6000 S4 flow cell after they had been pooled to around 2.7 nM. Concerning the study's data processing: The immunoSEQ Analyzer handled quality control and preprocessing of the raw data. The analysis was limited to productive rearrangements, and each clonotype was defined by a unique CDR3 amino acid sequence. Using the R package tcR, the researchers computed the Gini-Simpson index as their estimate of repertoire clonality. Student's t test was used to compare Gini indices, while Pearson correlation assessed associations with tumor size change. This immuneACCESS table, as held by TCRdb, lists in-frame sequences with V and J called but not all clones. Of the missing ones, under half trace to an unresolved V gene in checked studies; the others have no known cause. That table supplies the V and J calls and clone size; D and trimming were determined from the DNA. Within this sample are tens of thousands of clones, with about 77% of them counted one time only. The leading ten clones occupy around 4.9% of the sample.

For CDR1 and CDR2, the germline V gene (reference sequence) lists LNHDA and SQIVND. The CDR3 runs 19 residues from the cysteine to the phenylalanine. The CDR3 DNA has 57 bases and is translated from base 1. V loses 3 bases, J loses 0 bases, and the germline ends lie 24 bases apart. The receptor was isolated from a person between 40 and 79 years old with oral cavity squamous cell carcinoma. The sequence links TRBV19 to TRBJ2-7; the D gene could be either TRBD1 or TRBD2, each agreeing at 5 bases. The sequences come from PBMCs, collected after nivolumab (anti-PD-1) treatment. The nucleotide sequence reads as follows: TGTGCCAGTAGTATTAGGGAGACAGAGATTGACCTGCGCTCCTACGAGCAGTACTTC. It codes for CASSIRETEIDLRSYEQYF.